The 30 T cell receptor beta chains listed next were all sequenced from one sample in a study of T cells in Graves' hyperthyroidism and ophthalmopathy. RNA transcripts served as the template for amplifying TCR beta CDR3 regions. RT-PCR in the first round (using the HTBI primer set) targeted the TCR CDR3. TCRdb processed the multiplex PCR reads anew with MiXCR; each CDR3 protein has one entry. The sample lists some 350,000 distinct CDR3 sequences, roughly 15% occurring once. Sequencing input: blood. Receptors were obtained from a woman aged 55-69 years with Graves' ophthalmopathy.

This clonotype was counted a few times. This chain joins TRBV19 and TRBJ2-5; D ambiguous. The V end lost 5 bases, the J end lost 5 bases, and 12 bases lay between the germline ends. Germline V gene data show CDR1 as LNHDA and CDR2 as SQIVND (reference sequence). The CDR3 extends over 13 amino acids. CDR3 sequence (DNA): TGTGCCAGTAGTGTGGCAAGCGCGGAGACCCAGTACTTC. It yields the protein CASSVASAETQYF.

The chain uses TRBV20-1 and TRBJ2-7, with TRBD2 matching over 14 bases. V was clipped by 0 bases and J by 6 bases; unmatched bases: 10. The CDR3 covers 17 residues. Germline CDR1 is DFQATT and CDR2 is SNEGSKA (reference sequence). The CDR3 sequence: CSARDWGLAGVSREQYF. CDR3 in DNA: TGCAGTGCTAGAGATTGGGGACTAGCGGGAGTAAGCCGCGAGCAGTACTTC.

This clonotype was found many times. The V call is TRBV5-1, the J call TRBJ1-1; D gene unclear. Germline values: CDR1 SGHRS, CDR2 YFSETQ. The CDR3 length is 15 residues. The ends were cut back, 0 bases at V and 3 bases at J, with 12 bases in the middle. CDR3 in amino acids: CASSLEAGSHTEAFF. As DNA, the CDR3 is TGCGCCAGCAGCTTGGAAGCAGGCAGTCACACTGAAGCTTTCTTT. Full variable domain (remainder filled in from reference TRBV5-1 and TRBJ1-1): KAGVTQTPRYLIKTRGQQVTLSCSPISGHRSVSWYQQTPGQGLQFLFEYFSETQRNKGNFPGRFSGRQFSNSRSEMNVSTLELGDSALYLCASSLEAGSHTEAFFGQGTRLTVV.

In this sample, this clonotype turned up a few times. The CDR3 region is CASSLYGIGETQYF. CDR3 nucleotide sequence: TGTGCCAGCAGTTTGTATGGTATTGGAGAGACCCAGTACTTC. The chain joins TRBV27 to TRBJ2-5; D call uncertain. V was pared by 3 bases and J by 4 bases, with 12 bases between. The CDR3 has 14 amino acids. Germline loops: CDR1 MNHEY, CDR2 SMNVEV (reference sequence).

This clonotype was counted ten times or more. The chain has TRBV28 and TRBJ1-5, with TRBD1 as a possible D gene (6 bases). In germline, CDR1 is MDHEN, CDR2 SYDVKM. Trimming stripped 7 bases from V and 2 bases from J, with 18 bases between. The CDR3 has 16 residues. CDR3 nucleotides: TGTGCCAGCACCCGGACAAGGGGGGTTGGCAATCAGCCCCAGCATTTT. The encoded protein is CASTRTRGVGNQPQHF.

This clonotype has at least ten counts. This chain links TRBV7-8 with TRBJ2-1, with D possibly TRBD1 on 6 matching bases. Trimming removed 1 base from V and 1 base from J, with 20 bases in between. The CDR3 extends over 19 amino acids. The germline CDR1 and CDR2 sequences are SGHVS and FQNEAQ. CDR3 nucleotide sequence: TGTGCCAGCAGCTTAGGAGGGGGTTACGGGGCACGATCCTACAATGAGCAGTTCTTC. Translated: CASSLGGGYGARSYNEQFF.

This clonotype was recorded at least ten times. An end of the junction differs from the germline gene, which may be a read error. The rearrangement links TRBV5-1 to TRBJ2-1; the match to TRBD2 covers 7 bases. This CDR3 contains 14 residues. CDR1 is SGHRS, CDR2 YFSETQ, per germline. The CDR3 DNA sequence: TGCGCCAGCACGGCGGGAGATCCCTACCATGAGCAGTTCTTC. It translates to CASTAGDPYHEQFF.

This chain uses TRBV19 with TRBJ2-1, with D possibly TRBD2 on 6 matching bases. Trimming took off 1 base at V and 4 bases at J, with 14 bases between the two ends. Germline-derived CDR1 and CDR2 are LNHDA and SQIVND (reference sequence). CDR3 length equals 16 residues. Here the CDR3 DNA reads TGTGCCAGTAGTATAGTTCTTAGCGGACGGTACAATGAGCAGTTCTTC. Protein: CASSIVLSGRYNEQFF.

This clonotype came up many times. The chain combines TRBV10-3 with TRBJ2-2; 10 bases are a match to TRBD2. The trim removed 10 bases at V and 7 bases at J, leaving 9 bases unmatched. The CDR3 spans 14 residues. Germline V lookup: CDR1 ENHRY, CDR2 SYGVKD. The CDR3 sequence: CASTAGTSDGELFF. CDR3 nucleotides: TGTGCCAGCACCGCCGGGACTAGCGACGGGGAGCTGTTTTTT.

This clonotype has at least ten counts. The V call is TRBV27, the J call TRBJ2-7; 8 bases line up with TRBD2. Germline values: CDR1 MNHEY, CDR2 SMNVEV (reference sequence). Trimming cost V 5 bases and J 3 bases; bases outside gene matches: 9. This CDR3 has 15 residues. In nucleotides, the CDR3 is TGTGCCAGCAGTCCCGCGAGCGGGAGTGGCTACGAGCAGTACTTC. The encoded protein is CASSPASGSGYEQYF.

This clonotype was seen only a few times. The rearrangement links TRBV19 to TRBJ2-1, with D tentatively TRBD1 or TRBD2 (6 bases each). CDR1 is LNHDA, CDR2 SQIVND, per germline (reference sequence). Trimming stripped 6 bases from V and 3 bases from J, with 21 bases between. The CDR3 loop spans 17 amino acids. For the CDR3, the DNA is TGTGCCAGTAGAGGGACTTCAGGGGTAGTGGGCTACAATGAGCAGTTCTTC. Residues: CASRGTSGVVGYNEQFF.

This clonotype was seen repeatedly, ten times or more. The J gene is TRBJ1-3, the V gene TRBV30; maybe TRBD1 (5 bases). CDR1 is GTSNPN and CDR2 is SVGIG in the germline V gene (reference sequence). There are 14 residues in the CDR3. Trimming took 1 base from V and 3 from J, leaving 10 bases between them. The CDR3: CAWSEGRGGNTIYF. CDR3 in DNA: TGTGCCTGGAGTGAGGGGAGGGGTGGAAACACCATATATTTT.

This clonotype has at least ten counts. CDR3 in amino acids: CASSPIPGTERGSEQFF. For the CDR3, the DNA is TGTGCCAGCAGTCCAATCCCTGGGACAGAAAGGGGCAGCGAGCAGTTCTTC. The chain combines TRBV27 with TRBJ2-1; TRBD1 agrees at 7 bases. Germline V CDR1 and CDR2: MNHEY, SMNVEV (reference sequence). This CDR3 contains 17 residues. With 5 bases clipped from V and 10 bases from J, the junction kept 20 bases outside the gene matches.

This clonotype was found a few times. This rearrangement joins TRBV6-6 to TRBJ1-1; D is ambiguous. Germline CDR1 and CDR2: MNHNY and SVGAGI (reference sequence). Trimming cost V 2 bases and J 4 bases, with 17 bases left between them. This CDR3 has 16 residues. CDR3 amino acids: CASSYAGSAWGTEAFF. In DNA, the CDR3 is TGTGCCAGCAGTTACGCCGGGTCGGCATGGGGCACTGAAGCTTTCTTT.

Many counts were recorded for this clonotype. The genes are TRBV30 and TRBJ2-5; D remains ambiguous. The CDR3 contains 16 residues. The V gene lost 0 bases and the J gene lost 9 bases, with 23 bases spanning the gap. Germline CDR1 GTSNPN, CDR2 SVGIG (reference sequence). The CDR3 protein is CAWSVPPPTVRRAQYF. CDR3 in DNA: TGTGCCTGGAGTGTACCCCCACCGACCGTCAGAAGGGCCCAGTACTTC.

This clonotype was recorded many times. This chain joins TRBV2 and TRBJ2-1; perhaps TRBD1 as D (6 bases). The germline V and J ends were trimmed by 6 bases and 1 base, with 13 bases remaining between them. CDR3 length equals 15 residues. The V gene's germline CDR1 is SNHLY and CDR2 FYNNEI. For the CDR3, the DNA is TGTGCCAGCAGGAAGACCGGGACATCCTACAATGAGCAGTTCTTC. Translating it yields CASRKTGTSYNEQFF.

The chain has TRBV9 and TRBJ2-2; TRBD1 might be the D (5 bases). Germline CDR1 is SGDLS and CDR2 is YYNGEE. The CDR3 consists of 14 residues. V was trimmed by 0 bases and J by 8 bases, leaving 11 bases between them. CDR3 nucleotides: TGTGCCAGCAGCGTAGGGGGCCCCACGGGGGAGCTGTTTTTT. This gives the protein CASSVGGPTGELFF.

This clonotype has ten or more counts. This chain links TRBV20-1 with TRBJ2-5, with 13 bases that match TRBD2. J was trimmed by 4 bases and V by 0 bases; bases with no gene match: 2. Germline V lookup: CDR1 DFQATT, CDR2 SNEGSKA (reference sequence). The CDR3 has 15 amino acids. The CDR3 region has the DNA TGCAGTGCTAGAGATACTAGCGGGAGGGCAGAGACCCAGTACTTC. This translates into CSARDTSGRAETQYF.

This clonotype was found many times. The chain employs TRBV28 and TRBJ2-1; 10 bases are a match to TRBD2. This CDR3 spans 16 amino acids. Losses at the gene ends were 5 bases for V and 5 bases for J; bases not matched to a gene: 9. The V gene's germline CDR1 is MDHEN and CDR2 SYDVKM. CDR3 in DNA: TGTGCCAGCAGTCTAGCGGGAGAGGCGACCCACAATGAGCAGTTCTTC. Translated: CASSLAGEATHNEQFF.

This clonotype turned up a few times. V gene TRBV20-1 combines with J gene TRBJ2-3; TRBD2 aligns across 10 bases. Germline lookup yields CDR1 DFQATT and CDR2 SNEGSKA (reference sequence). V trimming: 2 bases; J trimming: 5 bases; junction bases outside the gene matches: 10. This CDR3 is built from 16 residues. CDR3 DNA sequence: TGCAGTGCTAGACCTTGGACTAGCGGACAGGGAGATACGCAGTATTTT. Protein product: CSARPWTSGQGDTQYF.

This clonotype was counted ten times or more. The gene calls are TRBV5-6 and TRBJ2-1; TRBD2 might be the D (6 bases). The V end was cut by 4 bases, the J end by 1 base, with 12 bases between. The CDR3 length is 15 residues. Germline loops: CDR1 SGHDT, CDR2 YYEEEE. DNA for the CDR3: TGTGCCAGCAGCAAGGGACTTCCGTCCTACAATGAGCAGTTCTTC. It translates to CASSKGLPSYNEQFF.

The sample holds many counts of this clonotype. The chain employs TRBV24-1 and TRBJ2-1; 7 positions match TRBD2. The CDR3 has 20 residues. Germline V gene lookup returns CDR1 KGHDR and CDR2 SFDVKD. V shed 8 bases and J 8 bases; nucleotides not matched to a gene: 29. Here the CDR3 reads CATKEGGSGHSGPVSDEQFF. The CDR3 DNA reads TGTGCCACCAAAGAGGGCGGGAGTGGGCACTCGGGGCCAGTCAGCGATGAGCAGTTCTTC.

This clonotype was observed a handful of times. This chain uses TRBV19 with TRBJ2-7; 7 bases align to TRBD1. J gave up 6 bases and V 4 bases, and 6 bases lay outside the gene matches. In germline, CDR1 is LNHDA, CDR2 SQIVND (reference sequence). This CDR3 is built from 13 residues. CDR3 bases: TGTGCCAGTAGTACGACAGGGTATAGCGAGCAGTACTTC. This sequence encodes CASSTTGYSEQYF.

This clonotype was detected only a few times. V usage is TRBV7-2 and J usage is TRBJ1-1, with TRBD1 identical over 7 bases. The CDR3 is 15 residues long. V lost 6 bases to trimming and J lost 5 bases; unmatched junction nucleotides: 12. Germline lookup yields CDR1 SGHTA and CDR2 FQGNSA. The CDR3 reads CASRPTLGGRTEAFF. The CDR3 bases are TGTGCCAGCAGACCTACCCTAGGGGGCCGGACTGAAGCTTTCTTT. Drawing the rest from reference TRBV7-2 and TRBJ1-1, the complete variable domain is GAGVSQSPSNKVTEKGKDVELRCDPISGHTALYWYRQSLGQGLEFLIYFQGNSAPDKSGLPSDRFSAERTGGSVSTLTIQRTQQEDSAVYLCASRPTLGGRTEAFFGQGTRLTVV.

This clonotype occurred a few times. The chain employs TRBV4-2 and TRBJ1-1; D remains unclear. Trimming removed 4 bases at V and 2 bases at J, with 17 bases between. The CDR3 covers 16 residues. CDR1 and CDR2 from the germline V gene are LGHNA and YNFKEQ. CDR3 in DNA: TGTGCCAGCAGCCCCGGTGGGTTCACGGGTAACACTGAAGCTTTCTTT. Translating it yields CASSPGGFTGNTEAFF.

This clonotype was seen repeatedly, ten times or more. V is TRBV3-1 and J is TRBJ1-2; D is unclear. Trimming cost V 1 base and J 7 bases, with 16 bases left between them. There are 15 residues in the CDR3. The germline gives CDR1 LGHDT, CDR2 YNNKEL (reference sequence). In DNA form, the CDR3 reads TGTGCCAGCAGCCAAGCTGGGGAGGAGGAGGGTGGCTACACCTTC. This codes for CASSQAGEEEGGYTF.

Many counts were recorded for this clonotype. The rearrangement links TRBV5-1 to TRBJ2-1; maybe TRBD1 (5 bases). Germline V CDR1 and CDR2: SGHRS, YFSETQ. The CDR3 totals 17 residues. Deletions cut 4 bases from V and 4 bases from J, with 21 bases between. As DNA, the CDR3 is TGCGCCAGCAGCACAGGACCCGGAGTACCCCCGTACAATGAGCAGTTCTTC. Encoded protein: CASSTGPGVPPYNEQFF.

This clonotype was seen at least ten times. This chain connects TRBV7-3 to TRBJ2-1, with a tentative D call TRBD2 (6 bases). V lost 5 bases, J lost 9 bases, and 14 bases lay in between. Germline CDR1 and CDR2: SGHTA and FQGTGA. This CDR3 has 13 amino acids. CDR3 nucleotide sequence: TGTGCCAGCAGCCTCCCCCCTAGCGTTGAGCAGTTCTTC. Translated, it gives CASSLPPSVEQFF.

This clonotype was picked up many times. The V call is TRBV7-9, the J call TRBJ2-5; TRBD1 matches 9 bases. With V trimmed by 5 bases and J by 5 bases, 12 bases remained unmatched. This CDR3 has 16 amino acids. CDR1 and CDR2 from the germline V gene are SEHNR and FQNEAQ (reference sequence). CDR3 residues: CASSGTGPGFGETQYF. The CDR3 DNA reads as TGTGCCAGCAGCGGGACAGGGCCCGGGTTTGGGGAGACCCAGTACTTC.

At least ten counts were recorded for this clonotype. The CDR3, as DNA: TGCGCCAGCAGCTTGGATCAGCGGGAGGCCCCAATCGAGCAGTACTTC. It translates to CASSLDQREAPIEQYF. This chain joins TRBV5-1 and TRBJ2-7; 9 bases map to TRBD2. Trimming removed 0 bases from V and 6 bases from J; junction bases left unmatched: 10. The CDR3 sequence is 16 residues long. Germline V gene lookup returns CDR1 SGHRS and CDR2 YFSETQ.